One and the same sample provided the 13 T cell receptor beta chains below, sequenced in a study of human T cells and chemical hapten exposure. As for time point: healthy volunteer bleed at 6 weeks. Unfractionated whole blood yielded the extracted total RNA. TCRdb re-called the RACE reads with MiXCR, one entry per CDR3 protein. The data contain around 47,000 distinct CDR3 sequences, 3.5% to 4% of them seen just once; the ten biggest clones take up about 6%. The sequencing sample was made of whole blood. The receptors here all came from a human donor in good health. Some clones in this sample may be carry-over from other donors' samples.

This clonotype came up many times. This chain links TRBV3-1 with TRBJ1-1; D is unresolved. The CDR3 has 18 amino acids. Germline lookup yields CDR1 LGHDT and CDR2 YNNKEL (reference sequence). V was trimmed by 0 bases and J by 1 base, leaving 18 bases between them. The DNA of the CDR3 is TGTGCCAGCAGCCAAGAAAGAGGGAGCCTAGAATGGAACACTGAAGCTTTCTTT. Translated, it gives CASSQERGSLEWNTEAFF.

This clonotype has only a few counts. The chain couples TRBV5-4 to TRBJ2-3, with TRBD1 identical over 7 bases. With 3 bases clipped from V and 6 bases from J, the junction kept 13 bases outside the gene matches. The CDR3 runs 16 residues. From germline, CDR1 is SGHNT and CDR2 YYREEE (reference sequence). As DNA, the CDR3 is TGTGCCAGCAGCTCCGGGACAGTTTCTCCCGGGGATACGCAGTATTTT. This sequence encodes CASSSGTVSPGDTQYF.

There are many counts of this clonotype. The gene calls are TRBV18 and TRBJ1-1; D gene uncertain. Germline V gene data show CDR1 as KGHSH and CDR2 as LQKENI. The CDR3 contains 15 residues. V was shortened by 0 bases and J by 0 bases, with 8 bases between the two germline ends. The CDR3 bases are TGTGCCAGCTCACCACCAGGTACACTGAACACTGAAGCTTTCTTT. Its protein product is CASSPPGTLNTEAFF.

This clonotype occurred many times. The chain couples TRBV5-1 to TRBJ2-3; 7 bases map to TRBD1. Germline V CDR1 and CDR2: SGHRS, YFSETQ. The junction had 4 bases not matched to a gene; V was cut back by 0 bases and J by 0 bases. This CDR3 is built from 16 residues. CDR3 protein: CASSLAYRGSTDTQYF. The CDR3, as DNA: TGCGCCAGCAGCTTGGCTTACAGGGGTAGCACAGATACGCAGTATTTT.

The chain has TRBV29-1 and TRBJ1-2; D might be TRBD1 (5 bases). Deletions cut 4 bases from V and 1 base from J, with 16 bases between. There are 15 residues in the CDR3. In germline, CDR1 is SQVTM, CDR2 ANQGSEA. The CDR3 reads CSVGGGLEINYGYTF. DNA of the CDR3: TGCAGCGTTGGGGGCGGCTTAGAGATTAACTATGGCTACACCTTC.

This clonotype was detected ten times or more. The chain uses TRBV5-1 and TRBJ1-5, with D possibly being TRBD1 (5 bases). Trimming pared 4 bases from V and 4 bases from J, leaving 9 bases between. Germline V gives CDR1 SGHRS, CDR2 YFSETQ. The CDR3 has 13 amino acids. Here the CDR3 DNA reads TGCGCCAGCAGCACGGGACCGAATCAGCCCCAGCATTTT. Its translation: CASSTGPNQPQHF.

CDR3 sequence (DNA): TGTGCCAGCAGTTACTCGATTACTAGCGGGAGGGTCACAGATACGCAGTATTTT. This encodes CASSYSITSGRVTDTQYF. The V and J genes are TRBV6-5 and TRBJ2-3, with 13 bases aligning to TRBD2. Germline V gene data show CDR1 as MNHEY and CDR2 as SVGAGI. J gave up 2 bases and V 0 bases, and 5 bases lay outside the gene matches. The CDR3 is made up of 18 amino acids.

In this sample, this clonotype turned up many times. This chain joins TRBV7-3 and TRBJ2-3; D perhaps matches TRBD1 (6 bases). V lost 2 bases, J lost 0 bases, and 12 bases lay in between. The CDR3 consists of 16 residues. Germline loops: CDR1 SGHTA, CDR2 FQGTGA. CDR3 region: CASSLYQTGSTDTQYF. The DNA for the CDR3 is TGTGCCAGCAGCTTATATCAGACAGGCAGCACAGATACGCAGTATTTT.

This chain links TRBV29-1 with TRBJ1-1; TRBD1 matches at 9 bases. The germline gives CDR1 SQVTM, CDR2 ANQGSEA. V lost 5 bases to trimming and J lost 5 bases; unmatched junction nucleotides: 6. The CDR3 length is 13 residues. Written as DNA, the CDR3 is TGCAGCGTTAAACAGGGGGCGCGAACTGAAGCTTTCTTT. It codes for CSVKQGARTEAFF.

J is TRBJ1-3 and V is TRBV5-1, with a weak D call TRBD1 (6 bases). There are 15 residues in the CDR3. The V gene's germline CDR1 is SGHRS and CDR2 YFSETQ. V shed 0 bases and J shed 4 bases, with 11 bases lying between them. The CDR3 sequence is CASSLAGASGNTIYF. The CDR3 coding sequence is TGCGCCAGCAGCTTGGCAGGGGCGTCCGGAAACACCATATATTTT.

This clonotype occurred many times. The genes are TRBV5-1 and TRBJ1-1; D not resolved. The germline gives CDR1 SGHRS, CDR2 YFSETQ. Trimming took off 4 bases at V and 3 bases at J, with 10 bases between the two ends. The CDR3 sequence is 13 residues long. CDR3 DNA: TGCGCCAGCAGCCGCAACCGGGACACTGAAGCTTTCTTT. Amino acid sequence: CASSRNRDTEAFF.

This chain connects TRBV2 to TRBJ1-5; no clear D gene. The length of the CDR3 is 13 residues. Germline CDR1 SNHLY, CDR2 FYNNEI. Between the trimmed V and J ends, which lost 6 bases and 6 bases, there was a span of 12 bases. In nucleotides, the CDR3 is TGTGCCAGCAGGAGCCCGGCCAGTCAGCCCCAGCATTTT. Translating it yields CASRSPASQPQHF. The full variable domain, with the rest looked up from reference TRBV2 and TRBJ1-5, is EPEVTQTPSHQVTQMGQEVILRCVPISNHLYFYWYRQILGQKVEFLVSFYNNEISEKSEIFDDQFSVERPDGSNFTLKIRSTKLEDSAMYFCASRSPASQPQHFGDGTRLSIL.

This clonotype was observed at least ten times. The chain carries TRBV6-1 and TRBJ2-7; TRBD1 or TRBD2 may be the D gene (7 bases each). CDR3 length: 12 amino acids. Deletions cut 6 bases from V and 7 bases from J, with 13 bases between. Per the germline V gene, CDR1 is MNHNS and CDR2 is SASEGT. The CDR3 sequence is CASSIQGGEQYF. The CDR3 DNA sequence: TGTGCCAGCAGCATCCAGGGGGGGGAGCAGTACTTC.